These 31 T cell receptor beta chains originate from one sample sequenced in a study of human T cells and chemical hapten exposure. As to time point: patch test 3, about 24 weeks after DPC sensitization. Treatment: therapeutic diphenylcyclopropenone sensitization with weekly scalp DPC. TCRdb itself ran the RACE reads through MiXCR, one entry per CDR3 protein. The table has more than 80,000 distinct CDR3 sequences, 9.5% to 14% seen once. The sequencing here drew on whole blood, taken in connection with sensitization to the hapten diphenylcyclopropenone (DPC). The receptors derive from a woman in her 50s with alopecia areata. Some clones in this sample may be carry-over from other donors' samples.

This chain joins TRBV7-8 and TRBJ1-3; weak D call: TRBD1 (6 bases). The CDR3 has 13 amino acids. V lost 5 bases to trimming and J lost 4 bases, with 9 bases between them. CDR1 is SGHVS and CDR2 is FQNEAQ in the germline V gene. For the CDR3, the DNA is TGTGCCAGCAGCCAAACAGGGGGAAACACCATATATTTT. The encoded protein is CASSQTGGNTIYF. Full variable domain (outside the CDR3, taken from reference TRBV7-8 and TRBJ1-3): GAGVSQSPRYKVAKRGQDVALRCDPISGHVSLFWYQQALGQGPEFLTYFQNEAQLDKSGLPSDRFFAERPEGSVSTLKIQRTQQEDSAVYLCASSQTGGNTIYFGEGSWLTVV.

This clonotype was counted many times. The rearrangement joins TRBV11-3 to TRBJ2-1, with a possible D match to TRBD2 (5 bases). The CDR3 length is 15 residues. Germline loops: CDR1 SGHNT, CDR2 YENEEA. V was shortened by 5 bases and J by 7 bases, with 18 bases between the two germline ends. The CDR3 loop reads CASSPPRLRGNEQFF. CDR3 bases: TGTGCCAGCAGCCCACCCCGACTACGAGGGAATGAGCAGTTCTTC.

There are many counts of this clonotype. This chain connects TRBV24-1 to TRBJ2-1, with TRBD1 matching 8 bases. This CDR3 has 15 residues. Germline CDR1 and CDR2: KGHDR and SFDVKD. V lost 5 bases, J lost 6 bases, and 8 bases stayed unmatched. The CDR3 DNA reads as TGTGCCACCAGTGTCCCAGGGACAGGACTCAATGAGCAGTTCTTC. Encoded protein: CATSVPGTGLNEQFF.

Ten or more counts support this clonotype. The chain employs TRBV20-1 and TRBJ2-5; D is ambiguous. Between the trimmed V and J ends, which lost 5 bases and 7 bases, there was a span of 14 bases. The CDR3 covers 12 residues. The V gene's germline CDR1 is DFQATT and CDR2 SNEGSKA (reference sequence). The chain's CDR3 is CSARTSTGTQYF. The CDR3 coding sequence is TGCAGTGCTCGAACCTCAACGGGGACCCAGTACTTC.

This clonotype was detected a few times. The CDR3 sequence: CSARRASGSNEQFF. CDR3 DNA sequence: TGCAGCGCCCGACGGGCTAGCGGGAGTAATGAGCAGTTCTTC. The chain uses TRBV29-1 and TRBJ2-1, with 10 positions matching TRBD2. This CDR3 contains 14 residues. V lost 7 bases, J lost 7 bases, and 10 bases stayed unmatched. The V gene's germline CDR1 is SQVTM and CDR2 ANQGSEA.

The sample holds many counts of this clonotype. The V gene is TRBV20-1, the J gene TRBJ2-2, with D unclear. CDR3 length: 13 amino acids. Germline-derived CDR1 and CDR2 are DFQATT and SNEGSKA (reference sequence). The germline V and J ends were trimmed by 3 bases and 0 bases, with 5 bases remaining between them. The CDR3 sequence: CSASEPNTGELFF. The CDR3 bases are TGCAGTGCTAGCGAACCGAACACCGGGGAGCTGTTTTTT.

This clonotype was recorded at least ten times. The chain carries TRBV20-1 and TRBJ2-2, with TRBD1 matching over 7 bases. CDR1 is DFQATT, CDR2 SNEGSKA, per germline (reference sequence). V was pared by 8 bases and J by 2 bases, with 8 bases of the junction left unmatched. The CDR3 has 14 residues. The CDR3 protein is CSTTGDRNTGELFF. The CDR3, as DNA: TGCAGTACCACAGGGGATCGCAACACCGGGGAGCTGTTTTTT.

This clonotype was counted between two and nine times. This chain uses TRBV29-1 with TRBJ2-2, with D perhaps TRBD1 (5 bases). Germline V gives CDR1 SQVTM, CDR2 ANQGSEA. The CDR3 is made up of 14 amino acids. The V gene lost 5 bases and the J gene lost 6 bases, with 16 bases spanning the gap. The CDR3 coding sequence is TGCAGCGTTACGGACCTTTTAGGGGCCGGGGAGCTGTTTTTT. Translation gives CSVTDLLGAGELFF.

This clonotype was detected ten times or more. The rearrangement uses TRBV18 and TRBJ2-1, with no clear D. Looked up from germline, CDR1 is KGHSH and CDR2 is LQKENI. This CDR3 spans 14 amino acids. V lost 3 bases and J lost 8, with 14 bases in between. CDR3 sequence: CASSPKGSNHEQFF. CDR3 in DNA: TGTGCCAGCTCACCGAAAGGGTCCAACCATGAGCAGTTCTTC.

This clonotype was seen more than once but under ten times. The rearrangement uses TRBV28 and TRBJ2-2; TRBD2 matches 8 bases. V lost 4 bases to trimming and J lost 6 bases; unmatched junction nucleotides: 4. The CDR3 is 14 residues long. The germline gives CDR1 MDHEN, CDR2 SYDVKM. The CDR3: CASSSGRAPGELFF. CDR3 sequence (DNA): TGTGCCAGCAGTTCCGGGAGGGCCCCCGGGGAGCTGTTTTTT.

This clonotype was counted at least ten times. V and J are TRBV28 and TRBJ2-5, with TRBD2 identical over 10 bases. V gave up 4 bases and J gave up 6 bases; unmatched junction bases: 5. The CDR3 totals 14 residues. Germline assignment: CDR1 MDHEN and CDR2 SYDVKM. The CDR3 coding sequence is TGTGCCAGCAGTTCTAGCGGGAGCTTCAAGACCCAGTACTTC. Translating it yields CASSSSGSFKTQYF.

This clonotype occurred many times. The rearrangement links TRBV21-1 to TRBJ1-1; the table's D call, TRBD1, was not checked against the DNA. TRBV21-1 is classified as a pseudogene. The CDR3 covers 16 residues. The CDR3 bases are TGTGCCAGCAGCCCTGGGGGGAGACAGGGAACGACTGAAGCTTTCTTT. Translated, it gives CASSPGGRQGTTEAFF.

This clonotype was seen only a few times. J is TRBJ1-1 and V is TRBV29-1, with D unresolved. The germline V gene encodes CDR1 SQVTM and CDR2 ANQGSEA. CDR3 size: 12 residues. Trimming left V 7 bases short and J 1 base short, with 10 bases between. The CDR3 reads CSAQDPNTEAFF. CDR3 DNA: TGCAGCGCCCAGGACCCGAACACTGAAGCTTTCTTT.

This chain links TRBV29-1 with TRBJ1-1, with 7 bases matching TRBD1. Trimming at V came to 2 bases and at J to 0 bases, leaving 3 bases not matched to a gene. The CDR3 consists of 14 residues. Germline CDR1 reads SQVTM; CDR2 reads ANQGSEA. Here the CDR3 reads CSVETGVLNTEAFF. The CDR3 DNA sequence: TGCAGCGTTGAAACAGGGGTGCTGAACACTGAAGCTTTCTTT. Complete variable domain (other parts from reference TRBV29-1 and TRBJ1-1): SAVISQKPSRDICQRGTSLTIQCQVDSQVTMMFWYRQQPGQSLTLIATANQGSEATYESGFVIDKFPISRPNLTFSTLTVSNMSPEDSSIYLCSVETGVLNTEAFFGQGTRLTVV.

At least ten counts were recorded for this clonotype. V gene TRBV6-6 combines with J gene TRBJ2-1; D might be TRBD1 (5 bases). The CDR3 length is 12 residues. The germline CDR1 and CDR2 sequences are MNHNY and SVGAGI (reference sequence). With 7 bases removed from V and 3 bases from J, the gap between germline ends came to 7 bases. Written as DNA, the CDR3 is TGTGCCAGCACCGACAGCTACAATGAGCAGTTCTTC. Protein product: CASTDSYNEQFF.

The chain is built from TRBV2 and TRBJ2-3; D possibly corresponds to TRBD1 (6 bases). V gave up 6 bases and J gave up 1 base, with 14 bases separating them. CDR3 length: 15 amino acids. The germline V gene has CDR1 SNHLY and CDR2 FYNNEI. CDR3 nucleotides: TGTGCCAGCAGCCTGACTCGGACAGGCACAGATACGCAGTATTTT. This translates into CASSLTRTGTDTQYF.

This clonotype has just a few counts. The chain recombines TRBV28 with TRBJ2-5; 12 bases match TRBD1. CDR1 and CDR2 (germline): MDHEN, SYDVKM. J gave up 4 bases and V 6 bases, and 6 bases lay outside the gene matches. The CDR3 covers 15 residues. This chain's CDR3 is CASRSGQGAGETQYF. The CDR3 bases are TGTGCCAGCAGATCGGGACAGGGGGCTGGAGAGACCCAGTACTTC.

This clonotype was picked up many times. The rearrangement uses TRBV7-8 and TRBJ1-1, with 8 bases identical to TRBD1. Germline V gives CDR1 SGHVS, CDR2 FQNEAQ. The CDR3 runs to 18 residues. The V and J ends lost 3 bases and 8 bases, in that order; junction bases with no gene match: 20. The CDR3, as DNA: TGTGCCAGCAGCTTTAGAAGGGGGACAGGACGATCTGTACCCGAAGCTTTCTTT. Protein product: CASSFRRGTGRSVPEAFF.

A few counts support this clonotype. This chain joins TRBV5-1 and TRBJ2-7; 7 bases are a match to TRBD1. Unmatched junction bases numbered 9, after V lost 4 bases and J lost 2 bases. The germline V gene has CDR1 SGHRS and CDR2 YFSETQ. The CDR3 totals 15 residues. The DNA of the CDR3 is TGCGCCAGCAGCGGCCGGGACAGCCCTGCCTACGAGCAGTACTTC. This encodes CASSGRDSPAYEQYF. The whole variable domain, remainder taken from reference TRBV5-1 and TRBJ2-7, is KAGVTQTPRYLIKTRGQQVTLSCSPISGHRSVSWYQQTPGQGLQFLFEYFSETQRNKGNFPGRFSGRQFSNSRSEMNVSTLELGDSALYLCASSGRDSPAYEQYFGPGTRLTVT.

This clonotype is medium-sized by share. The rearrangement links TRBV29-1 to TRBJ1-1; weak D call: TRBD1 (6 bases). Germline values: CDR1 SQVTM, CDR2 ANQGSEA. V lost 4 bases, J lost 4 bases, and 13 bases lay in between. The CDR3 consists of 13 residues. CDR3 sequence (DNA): TGCAGCGTTGCCGGGGGCGCGACCACTGAAGCTTTCTTT. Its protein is CSVAGGATTEAFF. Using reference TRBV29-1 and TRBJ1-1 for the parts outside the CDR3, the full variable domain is SAVISQKPSRDICQRGTSLTIQCQVDSQVTMMFWYRQQPGQSLTLIATANQGSEATYESGFVIDKFPISRPNLTFSTLTVSNMSPEDSSIYLCSVAGGATTEAFFGQGTRLTVV.

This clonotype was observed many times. The CDR3 protein is CASSLNQGGETQYF. In DNA form, the CDR3 reads TGTGCCAGCTCACTCAATCAAGGAGGAGAGACCCAGTACTTC. The chain carries TRBV18 and TRBJ2-5; tentative D call: TRBD2 (5 bases). Between the trimmed V and J ends, which lost 4 bases and 4 bases, there was a span of 13 bases. Germline V lookup: CDR1 KGHSH, CDR2 LQKENI. CDR3 size: 14 residues.

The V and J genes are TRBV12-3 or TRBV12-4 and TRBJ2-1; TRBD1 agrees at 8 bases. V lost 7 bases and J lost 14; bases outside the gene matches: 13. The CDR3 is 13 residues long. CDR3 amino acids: CASNIRTGNPKFF. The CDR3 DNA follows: TGTGCCAGCAATATCAGGACAGGGAACCCCAAGTTCTTC.

The DNA of the CDR3 is TGTGCCAGCATCAAAGGGACAGGCTACAATGAGCAGTTCTTC. Translation: CASIKGTGYNEQFF. This chain uses TRBV11-2 with TRBJ2-1; 8 nucleotides line up with TRBD1. The CDR3 runs 14 residues. CDR1 is SGHAT and CDR2 is FQNNGV in the germline V gene. V was clipped by 7 bases and J by 3 bases; unmatched bases: 5.

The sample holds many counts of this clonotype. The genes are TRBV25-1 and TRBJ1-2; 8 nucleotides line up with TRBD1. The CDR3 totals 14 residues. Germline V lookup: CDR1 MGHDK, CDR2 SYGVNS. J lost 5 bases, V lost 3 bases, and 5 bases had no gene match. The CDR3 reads CASSDRTGWYGYTF. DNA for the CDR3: TGTGCCAGCAGTGATCGGACAGGGTGGTATGGCTACACCTTC.

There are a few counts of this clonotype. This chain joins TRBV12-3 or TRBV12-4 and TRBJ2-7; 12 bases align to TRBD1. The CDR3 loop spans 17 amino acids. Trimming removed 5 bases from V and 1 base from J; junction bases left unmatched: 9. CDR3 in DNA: TGTGCCAGCAGTGCCTGGGGACAGGGGGCGAAATCCTACGAGCAGTACTTC. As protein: CASSAWGQGAKSYEQYF.

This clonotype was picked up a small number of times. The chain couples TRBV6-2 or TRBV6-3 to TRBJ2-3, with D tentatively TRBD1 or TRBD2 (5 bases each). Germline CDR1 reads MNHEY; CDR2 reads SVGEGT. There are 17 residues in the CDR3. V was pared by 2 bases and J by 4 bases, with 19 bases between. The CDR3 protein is CASSYPRAVGDPDTQYF. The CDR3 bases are TGTGCCAGCAGTTACCCCCGAGCGGTGGGGGATCCAGATACGCAGTATTTT.

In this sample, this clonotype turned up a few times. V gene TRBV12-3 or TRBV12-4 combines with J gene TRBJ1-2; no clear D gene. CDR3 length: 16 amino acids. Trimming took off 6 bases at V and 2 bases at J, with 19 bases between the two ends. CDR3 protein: CASSSGVRQSNYGYTF. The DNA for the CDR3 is TGTGCCAGCAGCTCCGGGGTTAGGCAGTCAAACTATGGCTACACCTTC.

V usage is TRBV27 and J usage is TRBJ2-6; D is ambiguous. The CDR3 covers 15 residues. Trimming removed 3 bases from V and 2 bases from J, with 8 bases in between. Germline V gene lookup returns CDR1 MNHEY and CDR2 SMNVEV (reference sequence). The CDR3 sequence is CASSFRVTGANVLTF. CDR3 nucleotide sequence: TGTGCCAGCAGTTTTAGGGTTACTGGGGCCAACGTCCTGACTTTC.

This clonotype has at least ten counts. CDR3 sequence: CASSYPRNGTQPWQQFF. The CDR3 DNA follows: TGTGCCAGCAGTTACCCTAGGAACGGGACCCAACCTTGGCAGCAGTTCTTC. The chain employs TRBV6-2 or TRBV6-3 and TRBJ2-1; D may correspond to TRBD1 or TRBD2 (5 bases each). The CDR3 sequence is 17 residues long. Trimming removed 2 bases from V and 11 bases from J, with 25 bases in between. Per the germline V gene, CDR1 is MNHEY and CDR2 is SVGEGT.

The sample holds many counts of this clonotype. DNA for the CDR3: TGTGCCAGCAGTGACAGGGGGAGCTCCTACAATGAGCAGTTCTTC. Its protein product is CASSDRGSSYNEQFF. J is TRBJ2-1 and V is TRBV6-6, with 9 bases lining up with TRBD1. The CDR3 has 15 residues. Germline V gives CDR1 MNHNY, CDR2 SVGAGI (reference sequence). V lost 5 bases and J lost 0; bases outside the gene matches: 2.

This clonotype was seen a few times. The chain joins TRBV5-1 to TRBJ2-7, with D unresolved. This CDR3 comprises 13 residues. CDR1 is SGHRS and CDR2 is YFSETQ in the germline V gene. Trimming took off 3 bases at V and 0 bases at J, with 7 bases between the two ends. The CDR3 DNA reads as TGCGCCAGCAGCTACGTGACCTCCTACGAGCAGTACTTC. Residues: CASSYVTSYEQYF.